The sequence of this T cell receptor (beta chain) was determined in a study of blood T cell repertoires in COVID-19. The V gene lost 2 bases and the J gene lost 5 bases, with 15 bases spanning the gap. This CDR3 has 16 amino acids. Germline loops: CDR1 LGHNT, CDR2 FRNRAP. Using immunoSEQ multiplex PCR, the repertoire was profiled, and TCRdb retains in-frame clones only, with some absent. The sample shows some 59,000 clones, more than 70% of them seen only once. The chain carries TRBV12-5 and TRBJ2-2; D is perhaps TRBD1 (7 bases). The sample was peripheral blood. The TCR sequence derives from a man aged 25 to 40 with COVID-19, enrolled during active disease. CDR3 nucleotide sequence: TGTGCTAGTGGTTTGAGCCAGGGGGAGGTTACCGGGGAGCTGTTTTTT. Amino acids: CASGLSQGEVTGELFF. The entire variable domain, with the rest obtained from reference TRBV12-5 and TRBJ2-2, is as follows: DARVTQTPRHKVTEMGQEVTMRCQPILGHNTVFWYRQTMMQGLELLAYFRNRAPLDDSGMPKDRFSAEMPDATLATLKIQPSEPRDSAVYFCASGLSQGEVTGELFFGEGSRLTVL.